These 10 T cell receptor beta chains share one sample of origin, sequenced in a study of cytomegalovirus exposure and HLA in healthy donors. The PCR used 60 Vbeta and 13 Jbeta primers. The protocol was immunoSEQ multiplex PCR, while the TCRdb copy is restricted to in-frame clones and leaves out a portion. The table has approximately 150,000 clones, about three quarters seen once; the top ten hold 7%. Source material: PBMCs. The receptors were sampled from a woman between 40 and 50 years old in good health and CMV-seropositive.

This clone has just a few counts. The chain uses TRBV6-6 and TRBJ1-6; D remains unclear. Germline V gene lookup returns CDR1 MNHNY and CDR2 SVGAGI (reference sequence). CDR3 length equals 13 residues. Trimming cost V 6 bases and J 3 bases, with 6 bases left between them. CDR3 sequence: CASRQLYNSPLHF. The CDR3 nucleotides are TGTGCCAGCAGACAGCTCTATAATTCACCCCTCCACTTT.

This clone was observed a handful of times. The genes are TRBV6-5 and TRBJ1-3; D gene unclear. CDR1 and CDR2 (germline): MNHEY, SVGAGI. V was shortened by 4 bases and J by 1 base, with 8 bases between the two germline ends. The CDR3 runs to 14 residues. CDR3 in DNA: TGTGCCAGCAGTTCGGTTGTGTCTGGAAACACCATATATTTT. This encodes CASSSVVSGNTIYF.

This chain uses TRBV5-1 with TRBJ2-7; D not certain. The CDR3 has 14 amino acids. Germline CDR1 and CDR2: SGHRS and YFSETQ. V was trimmed by 0 bases and J by 4 bases, leaving 11 bases between them. The DNA for the CDR3 is TGCGCCAGCAGCTTGGGAGGTAGTCCTTACGAGCAGTACTTC. Protein product: CASSLGGSPYEQYF.

The chain has TRBV9 and TRBJ2-2; tentative D call: TRBD2 (5 bases). The CDR3 loop spans 15 amino acids. Trimming removed 1 base at V and 6 bases at J, with 13 bases between. Germline-derived CDR1 and CDR2 are SGDLS and YYNGEE. As DNA, the CDR3 is TGTGCCAGCAGCGTACTGGCAGGAGGACCCGGGGAGCTGTTTTTT. It specifies CASSVLAGGPGELFF.

The gene calls are TRBV5-1 and TRBJ2-7; D gene uncertain. The germline V and J ends were trimmed by 0 bases and 2 bases, with 12 bases remaining between them. The CDR3 has 15 residues. The germline CDR1 and CDR2 sequences are SGHRS and YFSETQ. The CDR3 region is CASSLGVAGPYEQYF. Here the CDR3 DNA reads TGCGCCAGCAGCTTGGGGGTGGCAGGCCCCTACGAGCAGTACTTC.

This chain joins TRBV19 and TRBJ2-2, with 11 bases that match TRBD2. This CDR3 contains 15 residues. Unmatched junction bases numbered 7, after V lost 5 bases and J lost 8 bases. Germline-derived CDR1 and CDR2 are LNHDA and SQIVND (reference sequence). The CDR3 DNA follows: TGTGCCAGTAGTTTACCCCGACTAGCGGGGGGGGAGCTGTTTTTT. It is translated as CASSLPRLAGGELFF.

The chain carries TRBV7-2 and TRBJ2-2; TRBD1 might be the D (5 bases). The CDR3 runs 15 residues. The V and J ends lost 9 bases and 0 bases respectively, with 14 bases between them. Germline-derived CDR1 and CDR2 are SGHTA and FQGNSA. CDR3: CASSNRQPNTGELFF. CDR3 bases: TGTGCCAGTTCAAATCGACAGCCGAACACCGGGGAGCTGTTTTTT.

V gene TRBV7-2 combines with J gene TRBJ1-5; 9 nucleotides agree with TRBD1. The V gene's germline CDR1 is SGHTA and CDR2 FQGNSA. Trimming removed 3 bases from V and 4 bases from J; junction bases left unmatched: 4. This CDR3 spans 15 amino acids. The CDR3: CASSLPGTGNQPQHF. The CDR3 DNA is TGTGCCAGCAGCTTGCCCGGGACAGGGAATCAGCCCCAGCATTTT. Supplemented by reference TRBV7-2 and TRBJ1-5, the full variable domain reads GAGVSQSPSNKVTEKGKDVELRCDPISGHTALYWYRQSLGQGLEFLIYFQGNSAPDKSGLPSDRFSAERTGGSVSTLTIQRTQQEDSAVYLCASSLPGTGNQPQHFGDGTRLSIL.

The V call is TRBV19, the J call TRBJ2-5, with D perhaps matching TRBD1 (6 bases). This CDR3 is 17 amino acids long. Trimming stripped 6 bases from V and 5 bases from J, with 25 bases between. CDR1 is LNHDA and CDR2 is SQIVND in the germline V gene (reference sequence). The CDR3 coding sequence is TGTGCCAGTAGACTAGGAACAGGGATCGGCCTTCGGGAGACCCAGTACTTC. This codes for CASRLGTGIGLRETQYF. Using reference TRBV19 and TRBJ2-5 for the parts outside the CDR3, the full variable domain is DGGITQSPKYLFRKEGQNVTLSCEQNLNHDAMYWYRQDPGQGLRLIYYSQIVNDFQKGDIAEGYSVSREKKESFPLTVTSAQKNPTAFYLCASRLGTGIGLRETQYFGPGTRLLVL.

This sequence joins TRBV7-9 and TRBJ1-2, with TRBD1 matching 7 bases. The CDR3 spans 17 residues. The V and J ends lost 5 bases and 0 bases, in that order; junction bases with no gene match: 12. CDR1 is SEHNR, CDR2 FQNEAQ, per germline (reference sequence). CDR3 amino acids: CASSKAMAGGPNYGYTF. CDR3 sequence (DNA): TGTGCCAGCAGCAAAGCCATGGCAGGGGGACCTAACTATGGCTACACCTTC.